The 11 T cell receptor beta chains in this list originate from one sample, sequenced in a study of blood T cell repertoires in COVID-19. Sequencing was performed with immunoSEQ multiplex PCR; in TCRdb, only in-frame clones are kept and a portion is missing. The sample has roughly 250,000 clones; around four fifths are singletons. The sequenced sample consisted of peripheral blood. All receptors derive from an older woman with active or convalescent COVID-19.

This clone was seen only once. This sequence joins TRBV7-6 and TRBJ2-1; the D gene is possibly TRBD1 (6 bases). The CDR3 extends over 15 amino acids. Trimming pared 4 bases from V and 7 bases from J, leaving 17 bases between. CDR1 and CDR2 from the germline V gene are SGHVS and FNYEAQ. CDR3 sequence reads: CASSSNQGRLNEQFF. In DNA form, the CDR3 reads TGTGCCAGCAGCTCTAATCAGGGGCGATTGAATGAGCAGTTCTTC.

CDR3 protein: CASSLAGGGTDTQYF. DNA for the CDR3: TGTGCCAGCAGCTTAGCGGGAGGTGGCACAGATACGCAGTATTTT. This sequence joins TRBV6-6 and TRBJ2-3; TRBD2 agrees at 10 bases. Germline V gene lookup returns CDR1 MNHNY and CDR2 SVGAGI (reference sequence). This CDR3 contains 15 residues. Losses at the gene ends were 6 bases for V and 1 base for J; bases not matched to a gene: 4.

This clone was counted once. This rearrangement joins TRBV11-3 to TRBJ2-1, with 8 bases matching TRBD2. Trimming removed 5 bases from V and 2 bases from J; junction bases left unmatched: 5. CDR1 is SGHNT, CDR2 YENEEA, per germline. The CDR3 contains 15 residues. The CDR3 DNA sequence: TGTGCCAGCAGCCTTAGCGGGACCACCTACAATGAGCAGTTCTTC. Translation: CASSLSGTTYNEQFF.

The rearrangement uses TRBV5-6 and TRBJ2-7; 7 bases are shared with TRBD1. The CDR3 loop spans 14 amino acids. Germline lookup yields CDR1 SGHDT and CDR2 YYEEEE. V shed 3 bases, J shed 2 bases, and the junction held 5 bases outside the gene matches. The CDR3 loop is CASSYRDRTYEQYV. The CDR3 region has the DNA TGTGCCAGCAGCTACCGGGACAGAACCTACGAGCAGTACGTC.

The J gene is TRBJ1-2, the V gene TRBV2; a weak D match, TRBD1 (6 bases). This CDR3 region has 14 residues. CDR1 and CDR2 (germline): SNHLY, FYNNEI. The V gene lost 4 bases and the J gene lost 9 bases, with 18 bases spanning the gap. The DNA of the CDR3 is TGTGCCAGCAGTGTCGTCGGCAGGGGTGGACGCTACACCTTC. As protein: CASSVVGRGGRYTF. The full variable domain, its missing parts supplied by reference TRBV2 and TRBJ1-2, is EPEVTQTPSHQVTQMGQEVILRCVPISNHLYFYWYRQILGQKVEFLVSFYNNEISEKSEIFDDQFSVERPDGSNFTLKIRSTKLEDSAMYFCASSVVGRGGRYTFGSGTRLTVV.

V and J are TRBV5-1 and TRBJ2-2, with 9 bases fitting TRBD1. V gave up 4 bases and J gave up 7 bases; unmatched junction bases: 5. The CDR3 contains 14 residues. Germline V CDR1 and CDR2: SGHRS, YFSETQ. CDR3 sequence (DNA): TGCGCCAGCAGCACGGGGACAGGGAACGGGGAGCTGTTTTTT. Translation: CASSTGTGNGELFF.

This clone turned up a few times. The CDR3 DNA follows: TGCGCCAGCAGTCAATGGCAACCGGGAGCCATGAACACTGAAGCTTTCTTT. Amino acid sequence: CASSQWQPGAMNTEAFF. This sequence joins TRBV23-1 and TRBJ1-1; D unresolved. TRBV23-1 is an open reading frame, and its role is uncertain. Trimming took 1 base from V and 0 from J, leaving 15 bases between them. This CDR3 has 17 amino acids.

The V gene is TRBV14, the J gene TRBJ2-6; 9 bases map to TRBD1. With V trimmed by 4 bases and J by 3 bases, 4 bases remained unmatched. The germline V gene has CDR1 SGHDN and CDR2 FVKESK. The CDR3 totals 16 residues. CDR3 residues: CASSLQGAYGANVLTF. The CDR3 DNA follows: TGTGCCAGCAGCCTACAGGGGGCGTATGGGGCCAACGTCCTGACTTTC.

This clone was detected only a few times. This chain uses TRBV2 with TRBJ2-3; D perhaps matches TRBD2 (5 bases). The germline gives CDR1 SNHLY, CDR2 FYNNEI. V was clipped by 2 bases and J by 1 base, with 10 bases between them. CDR3 length equals 15 residues. Here the CDR3 DNA reads TGTGCCAGCAGTGAATTCGGTAGCGGCACAGATACGCAGTATTTT. It specifies CASSEFGSGTDTQYF.

This chain joins TRBV9 and TRBJ2-2; no firm D call. The CDR3 is 12 residues long. Between the trimmed V and J ends, which lost 2 bases and 6 bases, there was a span of 5 bases. In germline, CDR1 is SGDLS, CDR2 YYNGEE. CDR3 bases: TGTGCCAGCAGCGTGTCTGCCGGGGAGCTGTTTTTT. It encodes CASSVSAGELFF.

The rearrangement uses TRBV5-4 and TRBJ2-3, with 9 bases aligning to TRBD2. Per germline, CDR1 SGHNT and CDR2 YYREEE (reference sequence). The length of the CDR3 is 16 residues. The trim removed 0 bases at V and 4 bases at J, leaving 6 bases unmatched. CDR3 bases: TGTGCCAGCAGCTTGGATGCGGGAGGGGTAGCAGATACGCAGTATTTT. Encoded protein: CASSLDAGGVADTQYF. Full variable domain (rest looked up from reference TRBV5-4 and TRBJ2-3): ETGVTQSPTHLIKTRGQQVTLRCSSQSGHNTVSWYQQALGQGPQFIFQYYREEENGRGNFPPRFSGLQFPNYSSELNVNALELDDSALYLCASSLDAGGVADTQYFGPGTRLTVL.